The clone carrying this TCR beta chain was seen just once. The record originates from a study of shared clonotypes between healthy human individuals. Germline V gene lookup returns CDR1 SGHAT and CDR2 FQNNGV. Trimming took 4 bases from V and 10 from J, leaving 21 bases between them. The CDR3 sequence is 15 residues long. The study used 80 million to 100 million PBMCs per unsorted sample for genomic DNA. Libraries were prepared by immunoSEQ multiplex PCR; TCRdb keeps only in-frame clonotypes and omits some of them. The table shows around 450,000 clones, with about 85% occurring only once. The TCR was taken from a middle-aged woman in good health. Some clones in this sample may be carry-over from other donors' samples. Sequenced input: PBMCs. This chain connects TRBV11-2 to TRBJ2-3; D may correspond to TRBD1 or TRBD2 (5 bases each). The CDR3 sequence: CASSSPTGTVRAQYF. The CDR3 nucleotides are TGTGCCAGCAGCTCCCCCACCGGGACGGTCCGTGCGCAGTATTTT.